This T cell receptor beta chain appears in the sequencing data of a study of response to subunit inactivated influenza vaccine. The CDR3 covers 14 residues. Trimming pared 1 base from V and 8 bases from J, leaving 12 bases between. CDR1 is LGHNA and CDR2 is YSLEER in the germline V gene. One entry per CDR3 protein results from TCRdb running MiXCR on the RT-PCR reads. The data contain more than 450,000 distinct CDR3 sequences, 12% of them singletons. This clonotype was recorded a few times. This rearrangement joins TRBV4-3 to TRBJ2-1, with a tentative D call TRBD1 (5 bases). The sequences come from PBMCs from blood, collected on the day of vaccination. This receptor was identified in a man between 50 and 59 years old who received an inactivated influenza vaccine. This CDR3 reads CASSQGPFRDEQFF. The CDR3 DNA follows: TGCGCCAGCAGCCAAGGGCCTTTCAGGGATGAGCAGTTCTTC.